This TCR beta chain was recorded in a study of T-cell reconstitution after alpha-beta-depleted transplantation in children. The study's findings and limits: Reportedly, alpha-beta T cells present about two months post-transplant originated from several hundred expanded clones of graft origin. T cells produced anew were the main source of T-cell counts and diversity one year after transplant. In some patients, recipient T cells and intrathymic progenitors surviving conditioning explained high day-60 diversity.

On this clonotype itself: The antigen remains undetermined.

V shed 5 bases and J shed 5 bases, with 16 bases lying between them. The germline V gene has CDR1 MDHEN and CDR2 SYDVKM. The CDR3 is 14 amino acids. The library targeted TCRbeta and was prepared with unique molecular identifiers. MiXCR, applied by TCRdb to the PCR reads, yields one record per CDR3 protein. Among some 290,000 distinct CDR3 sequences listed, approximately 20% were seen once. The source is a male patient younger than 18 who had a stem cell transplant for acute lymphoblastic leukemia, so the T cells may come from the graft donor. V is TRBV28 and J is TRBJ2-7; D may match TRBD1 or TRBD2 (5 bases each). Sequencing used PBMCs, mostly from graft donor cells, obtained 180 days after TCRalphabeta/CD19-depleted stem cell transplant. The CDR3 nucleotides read TGTGCCAGCAGTACCCCGGGACGCCTAAACGAGCAGTACTTC. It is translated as CASSTPGRLNEQYF.